Sequencing of this T cell receptor beta chain was carried out in a study of T cells in Graves' hyperthyroidism and ophthalmopathy. Study-wide findings and caveats: In blood, most of the thyroid clonotypes expanded above 0.001 were also present.

The CDR3 regions of TCR beta were amplified from RNA transcripts. When the TCR CDR3 underwent first-round RT-PCR, the HTBI primer set was used. TCRdb reprocessed the multiplex PCR reads with MiXCR, giving one entry per CDR3 protein. Of roughly 740,000 distinct CDR3 sequences listed, 16% are singletons. Each patient was aged 18 to 65 and had newly diagnosed hyperthyroidism of under 2 months' duration. Every diagnosis used clinical symptoms, serum thyroxine and TRAb, thyroid ultrasound and orbital computed tomography. About this clonotype itself: No antigen is known for it.

The CDR3 is made up of 14 amino acids. Germline CDR1 and CDR2: KGHDR and SFDVKD. V was cut by 4 bases and J by 2 bases, with 10 bases left in between. The chain has TRBV24-1 and TRBJ2-5, with a tentative D call TRBD2 (5 bases). The TCR was taken from a young man with Graves' hyperthyroidism. The sample was blood. The DNA for the CDR3 is TGTGCCACCAGTGAGGCCGGGATACAAGAGACCCAGTACTTC. Translated, it gives CATSEAGIQETQYF.